The 27 T cell receptor beta chains given below trace back to one sample, sequenced in a study of cytomegalovirus exposure and HLA in healthy donors. In the PCR, 60 Vbeta and 13 Jbeta primers were used. Libraries were prepared by immunoSEQ multiplex PCR; TCRdb keeps only in-frame clonotypes and omits some of them. This sample yields some 97,000 clones, of which roughly 84% are seen a single time; approximately 1.2% belongs to the top ten. Sequences were obtained from PBMCs. These receptors all come from a woman aged 18 to 35 in good health and CMV-seronegative.

The sample holds a few counts of this clone. The J gene is TRBJ1-5, the V gene TRBV19; D is ambiguous. Per germline, CDR1 LNHDA and CDR2 SQIVND (reference sequence). Deletions cut 5 bases from V and 5 bases from J, with 7 bases between. The CDR3 is made up of 12 amino acids. This CDR3 is CASSSGDQPQHF. In nucleotides, the CDR3 is TGTGCCAGTAGTTCCGGTGATCAGCCCCAGCATTTT.

The chain couples TRBV6-6 to TRBJ2-7; D is ambiguous. The CDR3 totals 15 residues. Germline lookup yields CDR1 MNHNY and CDR2 SVGAGI (reference sequence). V lost 2 bases and J lost 0, with 11 bases in between. The CDR3 bases are TGTGCCAGCAGTTACAAGCAGGAAAGCTCCTACGAGCAGTACTTC. Translating it yields CASSYKQESSYEQYF.

The rearrangement uses TRBV9 and TRBJ2-1; 9 positions match TRBD2. From germline, CDR1 is SGDLS and CDR2 YYNGEE. J lost 0 bases, V lost 3 bases, and 19 bases had no gene match. This CDR3 is built from 21 residues. The CDR3 here is CASSGPGGSGRRQSSYNEQFF. Written as DNA, the CDR3 is TGTGCCAGCAGCGGGCCGGGTGGAAGCGGGAGGCGCCAAAGCTCCTACAATGAGCAGTTCTTC.

As to this clone: One end of the junction varies from germline; a read error may be responsible. The V call is TRBV7-9, the J call TRBJ1-2; 7 bases fit TRBD1. CDR1 is SEHNR, CDR2 FQNEAQ, per germline (reference sequence). The CDR3 is made up of 13 amino acids. The CDR3 DNA reads TGTTCCAGCAGCTTAGCGACAGGGTCTGGCTACACCTTC. The encoded protein is CSSSLATGSGYTF.

The J gene is TRBJ2-7, the V gene TRBV5-1; 9 positions match TRBD1. Trimming took 0 bases from V and 4 from J; bases not matched to a gene: 5. Germline V CDR1 and CDR2: SGHRS, YFSETQ. The CDR3 is 15 amino acids. For the CDR3, the DNA is TGCGCCAGCAGCTTGGAGGGACAGGGAGGTTACGAGCAGTACTTC. Translated: CASSLEGQGGYEQYF.

The V gene is TRBV27, the J gene TRBJ2-7; tentative D call: TRBD2 (6 bases). Germline V CDR1 and CDR2: MNHEY, SMNVEV (reference sequence). The CDR3 is 16 residues long. V lost 0 bases and J 3 bases, leaving 15 bases between the germline ends. The CDR3 bases are TGTGCCAGCAGTTTATCGCGGGATCTTGGGATCTACGAGCAGTACTTC. This gives the protein CASSLSRDLGIYEQYF.

This rearrangement joins TRBV29-1 to TRBJ2-1; 10 positions match TRBD2. The germline CDR1 and CDR2 sequences are SQVTM and ANQGSEA. This CDR3 contains 16 residues. V lost 2 bases to trimming and J lost 0 bases; unmatched junction nucleotides: 4. CDR3 in DNA: TGCAGCGTTGAATGGACTAGCGGTGGCTCCTACAATGAGCAGTTCTTC. Translation: CSVEWTSGGSYNEQFF.

V gene TRBV5-1 combines with J gene TRBJ2-3; D gene uncertain. The V end lost 1 base, the J end lost 6 bases, and 6 bases lay between the germline ends. Germline assignment: CDR1 SGHRS and CDR2 YFSETQ. The CDR3 is 12 amino acids. DNA for the CDR3: TGCGCCAGCAGCTTGAATCAGGATACGCAGTATTTT. Residues: CASSLNQDTQYF.

The V gene is TRBV11-2, the J gene TRBJ2-6, with 9 bases matching TRBD1. Per the germline V gene, CDR1 is SGHAT and CDR2 is FQNNGV. The trim removed 3 bases at V and 1 base at J, leaving 1 base unmatched. The CDR3 covers 16 residues. The CDR3 region has the DNA TGTGCCAGCAGCTTGACAGGGGGGTCTGGGGCCAACGTCCTGACTTTC. It translates to CASSLTGGSGANVLTF.

This chain joins TRBV7-9 and TRBJ2-7, with 9 nucleotides matching TRBD1. The CDR3 spans 15 residues. Germline trimming cut 5 bases from V and 2 bases from J; bases unmatched to any gene: 7. The germline CDR1 and CDR2 sequences are SEHNR and FQNEAQ (reference sequence). The CDR3 reads CASSESGTGPYEQYF. As DNA, the CDR3 is TGTGCCAGCAGCGAGTCCGGGACAGGGCCCTACGAGCAGTACTTC.

This chain links TRBV6-4 with TRBJ1-2, with 10 nucleotides matching TRBD1. The CDR3 spans 14 residues. Germline CDR1 reads MRHNA; CDR2 reads SNTAGT. With 2 bases clipped from V and 5 bases from J, the junction kept 2 bases outside the gene matches. The CDR3 loop reads CASSDPGQGYGYTF. The CDR3 DNA reads TGTGCCAGCAGTGACCCGGGACAGGGGTATGGCTACACCTTC.

The chain couples TRBV9 to TRBJ1-3; D unresolved. CDR3 length: 18 amino acids. The ends were cut back, 4 bases at V and 0 bases at J, with 20 bases in the middle. Germline V gene lookup returns CDR1 SGDLS and CDR2 YYNGEE. CDR3 bases: TGTGCCAGCAGCCCGGGGAAGAACAGAGGTCTCTCTGGAAACACCATATATTTT. It codes for CASSPGKNRGLSGNTIYF.

The chain employs TRBV4-1 and TRBJ1-5; TRBD1 matches at 10 bases. The CDR3 totals 14 residues. The germline V gene has CDR1 MGHRA and CDR2 YSYEKL. The junction had 5 bases not matched to a gene; V was cut back by 5 bases and J by 7 bases. This chain's CDR3 is CASSRQGASQPQHF. In nucleotides, the CDR3 is TGCGCCAGCAGCAGACAGGGGGCTAGCCAGCCCCAGCATTTT.

This chain links TRBV5-1 with TRBJ2-3; D is perhaps TRBD1 (5 bases). CDR3 size: 14 residues. The germline V and J ends were trimmed by 0 bases and 5 bases, with 10 bases remaining between them. Germline assignment: CDR1 SGHRS and CDR2 YFSETQ. The DNA for the CDR3 is TGCGCCAGCAGCTTGGACAGGCAGGAAGATACGCAGTATTTT. Protein sequence: CASSLDRQEDTQYF.

This rearrangement joins TRBV7-2 to TRBJ1-5, with a possible D match to TRBD1 (5 bases). Germline V CDR1 and CDR2: SGHTA, FQGNSA. This CDR3 spans 18 amino acids. The V gene lost 1 base and the J gene lost 5 bases, with 21 bases spanning the gap. CDR3 region: CASSLVIDRPPTHQPQHF. In nucleotides, the CDR3 is TGTGCCAGCAGCTTAGTTATAGACAGACCCCCCACCCATCAGCCCCAGCATTTT.

This clone was seen a few times. The CDR3 bases are TGCGCCAGCAGCCAAGAGACGGAAGGAGCTGAAGCTTTCTTT. It is translated as CASSQETEGAEAFF. This chain joins TRBV4-3 and TRBJ1-1; no clear D. This CDR3 is built from 14 residues. Trimming took off 0 bases at V and 6 bases at J, with 11 bases between the two ends. Germline CDR1 reads LGHNA; CDR2 reads YSLEER.

The V call is TRBV19, the J call TRBJ2-1; TRBD2 matches 11 bases. The CDR3 runs to 15 residues. Germline lookup yields CDR1 LNHDA and CDR2 SQIVND (reference sequence). V was clipped by 8 bases and J by 4 bases; unmatched bases: 7. CDR3 region: CASSTGTSGYNEQFF. In DNA, the CDR3 is TGTGCCAGTTCTACCGGGACTAGCGGTTACAATGAGCAGTTCTTC.

This clone was counted once. The rearrangement uses TRBV7-2 and TRBJ2-5; possibly TRBD1 for D (6 bases). V was trimmed by 6 bases and J by 1 base, leaving 12 bases between them. Looked up from germline, CDR1 is SGHTA and CDR2 is FQGNSA. This CDR3 has 14 amino acids. The CDR3 DNA follows: TGTGCCAGCAGTCGGCAACAGGGCCAAGAGACCCAGTACTTC. Protein sequence: CASSRQQGQETQYF.

The chain carries TRBV18 and TRBJ2-1; 9 nucleotides line up with TRBD1. The trim removed 3 bases at V and 7 bases at J, leaving 7 bases unmatched. CDR1 is KGHSH and CDR2 is LQKENI in the germline V gene. This CDR3 is 15 amino acids long. The CDR3 loop reads CASSPLTGGHNEQFF. The CDR3 DNA is TGTGCCAGCTCACCCCTGACAGGGGGGCATAATGAGCAGTTCTTC.

This clone occurred once. The CDR3 nucleotides read TGTGCCAGCAGCTTAGTTGGGGCGTGGGAGCAGTACTTC. Translating it yields CASSLVGAWEQYF. The gene calls are TRBV7-8 and TRBJ2-7, with a possible D match to TRBD1 (5 bases). The CDR3 is 13 amino acids. V lost 1 base and J lost 7, with 11 bases in between. Germline lookup yields CDR1 SGHVS and CDR2 FQNEAQ.

The gene calls are TRBV15 and TRBJ2-1; D is ambiguous. The V and J ends lost 0 bases and 7 bases respectively, with 13 bases between them. There are 15 residues in the CDR3. Looked up from germline, CDR1 is LNHNV and CDR2 is YYDKDF (reference sequence). In DNA form, the CDR3 reads TGTGCCACCAGCAGAGATCTAAATCCCGGGAATGAGCAGTTCTTC. Translating it yields CATSRDLNPGNEQFF. Together with reference TRBV15 and TRBJ2-1, the CDR3 gives the full variable domain: DAMVIQNPRYQVTQFGKPVTLSCSQTLNHNVMYWYQQKSSQAPKLLFHYYDKDFNNEADTPDNFQSRRPNTSFCFLDIRSPGLGDTAMYLCATSRDLNPGNEQFFGPGTRLTVL.

V and J are TRBV7-2 and TRBJ2-2; TRBD2 is a possible D gene (6 bases). With 3 bases removed from V and 8 bases from J, the gap between germline ends came to 10 bases. Germline CDR1 and CDR2: SGHTA and FQGNSA. The CDR3 is 13 amino acids. The CDR3 coding sequence is TGTGCCAGCAGCTTTACTGCGGGGGGGGAGCTGTTTTTT. It encodes CASSFTAGGELFF. Using reference TRBV7-2 and TRBJ2-2 for the parts outside the CDR3, the full variable domain is GAGVSQSPSNKVTEKGKDVELRCDPISGHTALYWYRQSLGQGLEFLIYFQGNSAPDKSGLPSDRFSAERTGGSVSTLTIQRTQQEDSAVYLCASSFTAGGELFFGEGSRLTVL.

The V and J genes are TRBV2 and TRBJ2-5; 10 nucleotides line up with TRBD2. This CDR3 has 17 residues. Looked up from germline, CDR1 is SNHLY and CDR2 is FYNNEI. J lost 5 bases, V lost 5 bases, and 14 bases had no gene match. CDR3 protein: CASSTKTLAGAWETQYF. CDR3 sequence (DNA): TGTGCCAGCAGTACGAAAACGCTAGCGGGGGCATGGGAGACCCAGTACTTC.

The V and J genes are TRBV19 and TRBJ1-6; D is uncertain. Germline-derived CDR1 and CDR2 are LNHDA and SQIVND (reference sequence). Trimming took 3 bases from V and 8 from J, leaving 29 bases between them. The CDR3 is 20 amino acids. This chain's CDR3 is CASSISRHRLSAPIYSPLHF. The CDR3 DNA sequence: TGTGCCAGTAGTATCTCGAGACATCGACTATCCGCCCCAATATATTCACCCCTCCACTTT.

The chain links TRBV6-5 to TRBJ1-5; TRBD1 matches 7 bases. The V and J ends lost 3 bases and 0 bases, in that order; junction bases with no gene match: 2. Germline-derived CDR1 and CDR2 are MNHEY and SVGAGI. CDR3 length: 15 amino acids. The CDR3 bases are TGTGCCAGCAGTTATTCAGGGGGTAGCAATCAGCCCCAGCATTTT. This translates into CASSYSGGSNQPQHF.

The gene calls are TRBV5-4 and TRBJ2-3, with D unclear. The V end was cut by 0 bases, the J end by 8 bases, with 7 bases between. Germline loops: CDR1 SGHNT, CDR2 YYREEE (reference sequence). The CDR3 runs 12 residues. CDR3: CASSLGASTQYF. Written as DNA, the CDR3 is TGTGCCAGCAGCTTGGGGGCCAGTACGCAGTATTTT.

J is TRBJ1-4 and V is TRBV2, with D perhaps TRBD1 (5 bases). This CDR3 has 14 amino acids. Between the trimmed V and J ends, which lost 6 bases and 0 bases, there was a span of 8 bases. Germline CDR1 reads SNHLY; CDR2 reads FYNNEI. CDR3 in DNA: TGTGCCAGCAGGAGGACAACAACTAATGAAAAACTGTTTTTT. As protein: CASRRTTTNEKLFF.